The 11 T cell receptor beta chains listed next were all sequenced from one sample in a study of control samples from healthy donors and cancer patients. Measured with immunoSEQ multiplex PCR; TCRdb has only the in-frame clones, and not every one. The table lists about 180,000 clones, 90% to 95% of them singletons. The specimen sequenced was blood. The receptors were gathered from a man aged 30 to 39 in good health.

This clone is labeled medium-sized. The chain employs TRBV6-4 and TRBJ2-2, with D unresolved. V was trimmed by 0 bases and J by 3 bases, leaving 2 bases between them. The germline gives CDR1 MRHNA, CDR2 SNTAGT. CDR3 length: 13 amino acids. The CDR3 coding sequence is TGTGCCAGCAGTGACTCTGACACCGGGGAGCTGTTTTTT. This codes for CASSDSDTGELFF.

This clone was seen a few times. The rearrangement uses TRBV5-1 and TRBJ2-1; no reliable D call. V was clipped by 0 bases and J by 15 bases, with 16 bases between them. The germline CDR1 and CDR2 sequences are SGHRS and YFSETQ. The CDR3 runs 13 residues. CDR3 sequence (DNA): TGCGCCAGCAGCTTGGCCGGCGATACCGGGTGGTTCTTC. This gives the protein CASSLAGDTGWFF.

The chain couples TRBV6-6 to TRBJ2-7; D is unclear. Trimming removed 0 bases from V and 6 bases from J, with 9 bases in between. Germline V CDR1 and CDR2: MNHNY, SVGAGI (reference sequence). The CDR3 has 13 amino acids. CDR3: CASSYSPGSEQYF. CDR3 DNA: TGTGCCAGCAGTTACTCCCCAGGATCCGAGCAGTACTTC.

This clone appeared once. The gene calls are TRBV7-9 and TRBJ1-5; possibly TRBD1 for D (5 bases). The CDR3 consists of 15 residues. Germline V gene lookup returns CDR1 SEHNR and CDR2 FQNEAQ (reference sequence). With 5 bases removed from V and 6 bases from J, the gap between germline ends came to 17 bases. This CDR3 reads CASSDSSGGFQPQHF. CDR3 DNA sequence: TGTGCCAGCAGCGACTCCAGCGGGGGATTTCAGCCCCAGCATTTT.

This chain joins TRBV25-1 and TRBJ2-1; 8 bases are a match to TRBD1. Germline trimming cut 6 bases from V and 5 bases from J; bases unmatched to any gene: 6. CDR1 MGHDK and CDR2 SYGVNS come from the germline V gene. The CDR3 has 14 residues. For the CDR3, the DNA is TGTGCCAGCAGGCCGGGACAGGCCGACAATGAGCAGTTCTTC. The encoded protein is CASRPGQADNEQFF.

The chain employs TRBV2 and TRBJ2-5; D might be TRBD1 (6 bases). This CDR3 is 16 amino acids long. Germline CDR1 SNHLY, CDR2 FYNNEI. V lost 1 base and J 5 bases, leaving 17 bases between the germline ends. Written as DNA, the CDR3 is TGTGCCAGCAGTGAAGTTCCCAGGGGCAACGGGGAGACCCAGTACTTC. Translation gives CASSEVPRGNGETQYF.

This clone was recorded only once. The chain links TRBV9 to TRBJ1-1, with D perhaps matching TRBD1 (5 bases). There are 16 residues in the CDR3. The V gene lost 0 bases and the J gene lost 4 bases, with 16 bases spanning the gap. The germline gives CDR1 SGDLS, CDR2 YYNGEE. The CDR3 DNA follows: TGTGCCAGCAGCGTAGCACCCTACTCCGACAGCACTGAAGCTTTCTTT. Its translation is CASSVAPYSDSTEAFF.

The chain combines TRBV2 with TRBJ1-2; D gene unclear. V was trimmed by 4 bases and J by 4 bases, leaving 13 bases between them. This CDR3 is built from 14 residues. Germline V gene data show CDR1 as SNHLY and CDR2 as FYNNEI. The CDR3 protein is CASSVEGLSYGYTF. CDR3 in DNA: TGTGCCAGCAGTGTCGAGGGTTTAAGCTATGGCTACACCTTC.

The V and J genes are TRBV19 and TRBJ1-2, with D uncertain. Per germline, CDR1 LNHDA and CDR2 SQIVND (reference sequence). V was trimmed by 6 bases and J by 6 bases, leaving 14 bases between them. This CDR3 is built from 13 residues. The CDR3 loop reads CASSAGGWDGYTF. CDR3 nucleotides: TGTGCCAGTAGCGCAGGAGGATGGGATGGCTACACCTTC.

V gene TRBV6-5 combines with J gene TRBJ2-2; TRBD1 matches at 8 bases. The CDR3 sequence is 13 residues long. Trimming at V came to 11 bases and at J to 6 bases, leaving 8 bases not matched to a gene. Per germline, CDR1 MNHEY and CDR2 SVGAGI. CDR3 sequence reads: CAGQTGVAGELFF. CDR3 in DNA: TGTGCCGGCCAGACAGGGGTGGCCGGGGAGCTGTTTTTT.

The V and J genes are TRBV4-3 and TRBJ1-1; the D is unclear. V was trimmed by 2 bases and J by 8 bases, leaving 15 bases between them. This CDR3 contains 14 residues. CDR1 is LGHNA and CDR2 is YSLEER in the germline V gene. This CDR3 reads CASSQIPQATEAFF. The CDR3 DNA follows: TGCGCCAGCAGCCAAATACCGCAGGCGACCGAAGCTTTCTTT.